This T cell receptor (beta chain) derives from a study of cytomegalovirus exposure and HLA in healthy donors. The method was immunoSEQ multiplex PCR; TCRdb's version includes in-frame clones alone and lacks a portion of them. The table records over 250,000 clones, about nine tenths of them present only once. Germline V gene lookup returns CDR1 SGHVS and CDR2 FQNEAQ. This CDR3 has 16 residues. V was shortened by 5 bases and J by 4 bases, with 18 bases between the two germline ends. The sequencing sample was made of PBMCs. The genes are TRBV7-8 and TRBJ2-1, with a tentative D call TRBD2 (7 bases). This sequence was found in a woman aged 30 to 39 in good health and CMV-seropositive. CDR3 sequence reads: CASSVGGDFRYNEQFF. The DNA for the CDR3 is TGTGCCAGCAGCGTAGGGGGGGACTTCCGTTACAATGAGCAGTTCTTC.